A single sample is the source of the 8 T cell receptor beta chains below, sequenced in a study of T cell responses to AZD1222 COVID-19 vaccine. Sequencing was performed with immunoSEQ multiplex PCR; in TCRdb, only in-frame clones are kept and a portion is missing. The table records around 70,000 clones, around four fifths of them present only once. Sample: peripheral blood, taken on day 0 of AZD1222 vaccination. The receptors were gathered from an adult in good health.

The chain employs TRBV5-1 and TRBJ1-1, with D possibly matching TRBD1 (5 bases). CDR3 size: 14 residues. Between the trimmed V and J ends, which lost 4 bases and 0 bases, there was a span of 10 bases. CDR1 and CDR2 from the germline V gene are SGHRS and YFSETQ. The CDR3: CASSPDSLNTEAFF. The CDR3 DNA reads TGCGCCAGCAGCCCAGACAGCCTGAACACTGAAGCTTTCTTT.

This chain uses TRBV7-6 with TRBJ2-7, with 9 bases fitting TRBD1. The V gene end was trimmed by 3 bases and the J gene end by 2 bases; junction bases not matched to a gene: 2. Germline V CDR1 and CDR2: SGHVS, FNYEAQ. The CDR3 is 14 residues long. CDR3: CASSFGTGTYEQYF. DNA for the CDR3: TGTGCCAGCAGCTTCGGGACAGGGACCTACGAGCAGTACTTC. Using reference TRBV7-6 and TRBJ2-7 for the parts outside the CDR3, the full variable domain is GAGVSQSPRYKVTKRGQDVALRCDPISGHVSLYWYRQALGQGPEFLTYFNYEAQQDKSGLPNDRFSAERPEGSISTLTIQRTEQRDSAMYRCASSFGTGTYEQYFGPGTRLTVT.

The chain has TRBV4-1 and TRBJ2-2; tentative D call: TRBD2 (5 bases). This CDR3 has 16 amino acids. Between the trimmed V and J ends, which lost 4 bases and 6 bases, there was a span of 18 bases. Germline CDR1 reads MGHRA; CDR2 reads YSYEKL. The CDR3 coding sequence is TGCGCCAGCAGCCTATCTTTTAACGGGATTGCCGGGGAGCTGTTTTTT. Residues: CASSLSFNGIAGELFF.

This chain joins TRBV7-2 and TRBJ2-2, with 7 nucleotides matching TRBD2. V dropped 1 base and J dropped 1; count of bases not matched to a gene: 3. The CDR3 loop spans 16 amino acids. From germline, CDR1 is SGHTA and CDR2 FQGNSA. The CDR3 loop reads CASSLVGGGNTGELFF. CDR3 nucleotide sequence: TGTGCCAGCAGCTTAGTCGGCGGGGGGAACACCGGGGAGCTGTTTTTT.

This clone is labeled medium-sized. This rearrangement joins TRBV6-1 to TRBJ2-7; TRBD1 matches at 9 bases. This CDR3 has 16 amino acids. Germline CDR1 and CDR2: MNHNS and SASEGT. Germline trimming cut 1 base from V and 4 bases from J; bases unmatched to any gene: 8. CDR3 amino acids: CASSEDIWDREYEQYF. The CDR3 nucleotides are TGTGCCAGCAGTGAAGATATTTGGGACAGGGAGTACGAGCAGTACTTC.

The CDR3 DNA reads as TGTGCCAGCAGCGCCACCCCGGGACGCGGCGAGAATGAGCAGTTCTTC. Translated, it gives CASSATPGRGENEQFF. The chain links TRBV9 to TRBJ2-1, with D perhaps assigned TRBD1 or TRBD2 (5 bases each). The CDR3 spans 16 residues. The germline gives CDR1 SGDLS, CDR2 YYNGEE. The V end lost 3 bases, the J end lost 7 bases, and 20 bases lay between the germline ends. Filled out from reference TRBV9 and TRBJ2-1, the complete variable domain reads DSGVTQTPKHLITATGQRVTLRCSPRSGDLSVYWYQQSLDQGLQFLIQYYNGEERAKGNILERFSAQQFPDLHSELNLSSLELGDSALYFCASSATPGRGENEQFFGPGTRLTVL.

The chain employs TRBV6-6 and TRBJ1-1; possibly TRBD1 for D (5 bases). Trimming cost V 0 bases and J 5 bases, with 16 bases left between them. Germline lookup yields CDR1 MNHNY and CDR2 SVGAGI (reference sequence). The CDR3 has 16 amino acids. As DNA, the CDR3 is TGTGCCAGCAGTTACTCGAAGCAGGGCACGCGAACTGAAGCTTTCTTT. This translates into CASSYSKQGTRTEAFF.

V is TRBV10-3 and J is TRBJ2-7; D uncertain. CDR3 size: 13 residues. V lost 6 bases to trimming and J lost 2 bases, with 11 bases between them. The V gene's germline CDR1 is ENHRY and CDR2 SYGVKD. CDR3 coding DNA: TGTGCCATCAGCAGAATGACCGCCTACGAGCAGTACTTC. This translates into CAISRMTAYEQYF.